Below, 23 T cell receptor beta chains from the same sample are listed, as sequenced in a study of blood T cell repertoires in COVID-19. Generated by immunoSEQ multiplex PCR, the TCRdb table keeps only in-frame clones and is missing some. The repertoire consists of 40,000 to 45,000 clones, with about 88% occurring once and the leading ten covering more than 5%. Sequenced sample: peripheral blood. The receptors shown here come from a human donor in a cohort sampled during active COVID-19.

V is TRBV4-1 and J is TRBJ2-3; 14 nucleotides line up with TRBD2. The V and J ends lost 1 base and 5 bases, in that order; junction bases with no gene match: 8. The CDR3 has 18 residues. Germline V CDR1 and CDR2: MGHRA, YSYEKL. CDR3 in amino acids: CASSQVPTSGGGKDTQYF. CDR3 bases: TGCGCCAGCAGCCAAGTCCCGACTAGCGGGGGGGGTAAAGATACGCAGTATTTT.

This chain links TRBV6-5 with TRBJ2-1; 7 bases fit TRBD2. Germline V gene lookup returns CDR1 MNHEY and CDR2 SVGAGI. This CDR3 contains 14 residues. J lost 7 bases, V lost 7 bases, and 10 bases had no gene match. CDR3 in DNA: TGTGCCAGCAACGGTCGCGGGGGTGGGAATGAGCAGTTCTTC. Translation gives CASNGRGGGNEQFF.

V gene TRBV7-9 combines with J gene TRBJ2-2; 8 nucleotides align to TRBD2. The V gene's germline CDR1 is SEHNR and CDR2 FQNEAQ (reference sequence). The length of the CDR3 is 15 residues. V dropped 4 bases and J dropped 2; count of bases not matched to a gene: 3. The CDR3, as DNA: TGTGCCAGCAGCTCGGGACTAGATAACACCGGGGAGCTGTTTTTT. This translates into CASSSGLDNTGELFF.

The J gene is TRBJ2-7, the V gene TRBV5-1, with D possibly being TRBD2 (6 bases). The CDR3 sequence is 14 residues long. CDR1 and CDR2 from the germline V gene are SGHRS and YFSETQ. The V end lost 0 bases, the J end lost 2 bases, and 9 bases lay between the germline ends. The CDR3 DNA reads as TGCGCCAGCAGCTTGGATCCGGGAGCCTACGAGCAGTACTTC. The encoded protein is CASSLDPGAYEQYF. The whole variable domain, remainder taken from reference TRBV5-1 and TRBJ2-7, is KAGVTQTPRYLIKTRGQQVTLSCSPISGHRSVSWYQQTPGQGLQFLFEYFSETQRNKGNFPGRFSGRQFSNSRSEMNVSTLELGDSALYLCASSLDPGAYEQYFGPGTRLTVT.

The chain links TRBV5-4 to TRBJ2-5, with D possibly matching TRBD1 (6 bases). V lost 1 base, J lost 3 bases, and 7 bases lay in between. Germline lookup yields CDR1 SGHNT and CDR2 YYREEE (reference sequence). The CDR3 has 13 residues. Here the CDR3 DNA reads TGTGCCAGCAGCTTGAGGACAGAAGAGACCCAGTACTTC. This encodes CASSLRTEETQYF. The whole variable domain, filled in from reference TRBV5-4 and TRBJ2-5, reads ETGVTQSPTHLIKTRGQQVTLRCSSQSGHNTVSWYQQALGQGPQFIFQYYREEENGRGNFPPRFSGLQFPNYSSELNVNALELDDSALYLCASSLRTEETQYFGPGTRLLVL.

The table lists this clone with a few counts. The chain recombines TRBV11-2 with TRBJ2-1, with 8 bases aligning to TRBD2. V lost 5 bases, J lost 9 bases, and 15 bases stayed unmatched. Germline loops: CDR1 SGHAT, CDR2 FQNNGV. CDR3 length equals 16 residues. The CDR3 DNA reads TGTGCCAGCAGCCCGGCTTCTAGCGGGTTATTCGGTGAGCAGTTCTTC. The encoded protein is CASSPASSGLFGEQFF.

J is TRBJ1-2 and V is TRBV5-1, with unresolved D. Trimming removed 2 bases from V and 4 bases from J, with 9 bases in between. From germline, CDR1 is SGHRS and CDR2 YFSETQ. The CDR3 spans 13 residues. CDR3 in amino acids: CASSFSDTYGYTF. The CDR3 coding sequence is TGCGCCAGCAGCTTTTCCGACACCTATGGCTACACCTTC.

The chain has TRBV5-6 and TRBJ1-5; D uncertain. Germline CDR1 reads SGHDT; CDR2 reads YYEEEE. The CDR3 consists of 14 residues. Deletions cut 2 bases from V and 8 bases from J, with 14 bases between. CDR3 nucleotide sequence: TGTGCCAGCAGCTTACGCGTGAGTACGGAGCCCCAGCATTTT. This codes for CASSLRVSTEPQHF.

This chain uses TRBV5-1 with TRBJ2-1; tentatively, D is TRBD2 (5 bases). Per germline, CDR1 SGHRS and CDR2 YFSETQ. The CDR3 covers 14 residues. Trimming removed 2 bases from V and 3 bases from J, with 9 bases in between. The CDR3 loop reads CASSLSLVYNEQFF. CDR3 bases: TGCGCCAGCAGCTTATCACTAGTCTACAATGAGCAGTTCTTC.

DNA of the CDR3: TGTGCCACGCGGCAGGTGGGGGGCTACAATGAGCAGTTCTTC. Amino acid sequence: CATRQVGGYNEQFF. This chain uses TRBV2 with TRBJ2-1, with D tentatively TRBD2 (6 bases). With 10 bases removed from V and 3 bases from J, the gap between germline ends came to 16 bases. The length of the CDR3 is 14 residues. Germline V gives CDR1 SNHLY, CDR2 FYNNEI.

The J gene is TRBJ2-1, the V gene TRBV27, with D possibly matching TRBD1 (5 bases). Trimming pared 5 bases from V and 7 bases from J, leaving 18 bases between. The CDR3 runs 15 residues. Germline CDR1 reads MNHEY; CDR2 reads SMNVEV (reference sequence). The CDR3, as DNA: TGTGCCAGCAGTGGGGCAGCCACCTTGGGAAATGAGCAGTTCTTC. It translates to CASSGAATLGNEQFF.

The CDR3 spells CASSPRVTSGTDTQYF. For the CDR3, the DNA is TGTGCCAGCAGCCCCCGGGTCACTAGCGGCACAGATACGCAGTATTTT. The chain recombines TRBV14 with TRBJ2-3; 7 bases are shared with TRBD2. V shed 4 bases and J 1 base; nucleotides not matched to a gene: 8. This CDR3 contains 16 residues. The germline V gene has CDR1 SGHDN and CDR2 FVKESK.

The chain recombines TRBV9 with TRBJ1-5; 8 nucleotides match TRBD1. The CDR3 covers 16 residues. V lost 3 bases, J lost 3 bases, and 8 bases stayed unmatched. Germline loops: CDR1 SGDLS, CDR2 YYNGEE. CDR3 nucleotides: TGTGCCAGCAGCGAAGGCCCGACAGGGGTCAATCAGCCCCAGCATTTT. Translation: CASSEGPTGVNQPQHF.

This chain uses TRBV24-1 with TRBJ2-5, with D possibly TRBD1 on 6 matching bases. The germline V gene encodes CDR1 KGHDR and CDR2 SFDVKD. This CDR3 region has 15 residues. Trimming shortened V by 4 bases and J by 5 bases, and 16 bases separated the two germline ends. This chain's CDR3 is CATSETRGGIETQYF. In DNA, the CDR3 is TGTGCCACCAGTGAGACGCGAGGGGGTATCGAGACCCAGTACTTC.

The chain carries TRBV27 and TRBJ1-5, with D possibly matching TRBD1 (6 bases). This CDR3 is 16 amino acids long. Trimming pared 6 bases from V and 6 bases from J, leaving 21 bases between. Germline V gene sequence: CDR1 MNHEY, CDR2 SMNVEV (reference sequence). CDR3 region: CASSTGRVGPGQPQHF. In DNA form, the CDR3 reads TGTGCCAGCAGCACAGGGAGAGTAGGCCCAGGTCAGCCCCAGCATTTT.

This sequence joins TRBV11-1 and TRBJ1-4; TRBD1 is a possible D gene (5 bases). CDR1 SGHAT and CDR2 FQDESV come from the germline V gene (reference sequence). V lost 6 bases to trimming and J lost 4 bases, with 9 bases between them. The CDR3 contains 13 residues. DNA for the CDR3: TGTGCCAGCAGGGGGGGGTTTAATGAAAAACTGTTTTTT. Translating it yields CASRGGFNEKLFF.

The chain combines TRBV2 with TRBJ2-7; a weak D match, TRBD1 (6 bases). V lost 7 bases, J lost 5 bases, and 15 bases lay in between. Germline V gene sequence: CDR1 SNHLY, CDR2 FYNNEI. The CDR3 contains 13 residues. This CDR3 reads CASNSQGLNEQYF. CDR3 sequence (DNA): TGTGCCAGCAATTCCCAGGGGCTTAACGAGCAGTACTTC.

The chain combines TRBV25-1 with TRBJ2-5; tentatively, D is TRBD2 (6 bases). CDR1 is MGHDK and CDR2 is SYGVNS in the germline V gene. This CDR3 is built from 14 residues. The V end was cut by 1 base, the J end by 5 bases, with 11 bases between. CDR3 loop: CASSESKGRETQYF. The CDR3 nucleotides are TGTGCCAGCAGTGAATCAAAGGGGAGGGAGACCCAGTACTTC.

The chain employs TRBV7-9 and TRBJ2-5; 10 bases align to TRBD2. Per germline, CDR1 SEHNR and CDR2 FQNEAQ (reference sequence). The length of the CDR3 is 15 residues. With V trimmed by 4 bases and J by 3 bases, 5 bases remained unmatched. The CDR3 DNA reads as TGTGCCAGCAGCTATTTTACTAGCGGGGAAGAGACCCAGTACTTC. Encoded protein: CASSYFTSGEETQYF.

The rearrangement links TRBV21-1 to TRBJ1-5. TRBV21-1 is a pseudogene locus. There are 16 residues in the CDR3. The CDR3 reads CASSKALLESNQPQHF. Here the CDR3 DNA reads TGTGCCAGCAGCAAAGCGCTCCTTGAGAGCAATCAGCCCCAGCATTTT.

The count of this clone is one. The chain uses TRBV7-2 and TRBJ2-3; 8 nucleotides match TRBD2. From germline, CDR1 is SGHTA and CDR2 FQGNSA. The J segment lost 6 bases and the V segment lost 3 bases, leaving 11 bases of the junction unmatched. The CDR3 loop spans 16 amino acids. The CDR3, as DNA: TGTGCCAGCAGCTTCCGGGGTAGCGGGGTATCCGATACGCAGTATTTT. As protein: CASSFRGSGVSDTQYF.

This clone was found once. This chain joins TRBV11-3 and TRBJ2-1; 8 bases match TRBD2. The length of the CDR3 is 14 residues. The germline CDR1 and CDR2 sequences are SGHNT and YENEEA. With 8 bases clipped from V and 1 base from J, the junction kept 4 bases outside the gene matches. The CDR3 coding sequence is TGTGCCAGCGGACGGGGGGGATCCTACAATGAGCAGTTCTTC. It translates to CASGRGGSYNEQFF.

The J gene is TRBJ1-5, the V gene TRBV15; 7 nucleotides agree with TRBD1. The CDR3 is made up of 14 amino acids. V shed 5 bases, J shed 4 bases, and the junction held 5 bases outside the gene matches. CDR1 LNHNV and CDR2 YYDKDF come from the germline V gene (reference sequence). The chain's CDR3 is CATSEGAQNQPQHF. CDR3 nucleotides: TGTGCCACCAGCGAGGGGGCCCAGAATCAGCCCCAGCATTTT.